The 23 T cell receptor beta chains reported below all come from one sample, sequenced in a study of cytomegalovirus exposure and HLA in healthy donors. PCR involved 60 Vbeta and 13 Jbeta primers. Clones were read by immunoSEQ multiplex PCR, and TCRdb kept only the in-frame ones, dropping some. The sample records 150,000 to 200,000 clones, 70% to 85% being singletons. The material sequenced was PBMCs. The receptors were sampled from a man aged 35-49 years in good health and CMV-seronegative.

The J gene is TRBJ1-2, the V gene TRBV4-2; D may be TRBD1 (5 bases). Germline CDR1 LGHNA, CDR2 YNFKEQ. The CDR3 spans 15 residues. Trimming took off 3 bases at V and 4 bases at J, with 15 bases between the two ends. This CDR3 reads CASSQDLRVPYGYTF. As DNA, the CDR3 is TGTGCCAGCAGCCAGGACCTCAGGGTCCCCTATGGCTACACCTTC.

The rearrangement joins TRBV7-2 to TRBJ1-1, with no clear D. The germline V and J ends were trimmed by 5 bases and 6 bases, with 13 bases remaining between them. Germline loops: CDR1 SGHTA, CDR2 FQGNSA. This CDR3 spans 13 amino acids. The chain's CDR3 is CASSTERVSEAFF. The CDR3 region has the DNA TGTGCCAGCAGCACCGAACGGGTTTCTGAAGCTTTCTTT. Filled out from reference TRBV7-2 and TRBJ1-1, the complete variable domain reads GAGVSQSPSNKVTEKGKDVELRCDPISGHTALYWYRQSLGQGLEFLIYFQGNSAPDKSGLPSDRFSAERTGGSVSTLTIQRTQQEDSAVYLCASSTERVSEAFFGQGTRLTVV.

This chain connects TRBV5-6 to TRBJ2-7; 8 nucleotides align to TRBD2. Germline V gene sequence: CDR1 SGHDT, CDR2 YYEEEE. The V segment lost 3 bases and the J segment 7 bases; nucleotides outside the gene matches: 12. The CDR3 covers 15 residues. CDR3 loop: CASSSGGGLPIEQYF. CDR3 nucleotide sequence: TGTGCCAGCAGCTCGGGGGGGGGCCTGCCAATAGAGCAGTACTTC.

As to this clone: One end of the junction varies from germline; a read error may be responsible. The chain combines TRBV28 with TRBJ2-6, with 7 bases identical to TRBD2. This CDR3 region has 18 residues. The germline CDR1 and CDR2 sequences are MDHEN and SYDVKM. The CDR3 DNA is TGTGCCAGCAGTTCTCTGGACGCCAGATGGGGAGGGGCCAACGGCCTGACTTTC. This codes for CASSSLDARWGGANGLTF.

The rearrangement links TRBV7-2 to TRBJ2-1; 8 positions agree with TRBD2. Germline V gives CDR1 SGHTA, CDR2 FQGNSA. The CDR3 is 15 amino acids. V shed 1 base, J shed 9 bases, and the junction held 8 bases outside the gene matches. The CDR3 is CASSLEAGVRSEQFF. The CDR3 DNA reads as TGTGCCAGCAGCTTAGAAGCGGGAGTCCGTAGTGAGCAGTTCTTC.

With respect to this clone: One end of the junction varies from germline; a read error may be responsible. The DNA for the CDR3 is TGTGCTAGCAGCCCCAAACTCCGGGGCGAGCAGTACTTC. Translated: CASSPKLRGEQYF. The chain carries TRBV7-7 and TRBJ2-7, with D tentatively TRBD2 (5 bases). Germline V CDR1 and CDR2: SSHAT, FNYEAQ (reference sequence). The CDR3 length is 13 residues.

The gene calls are TRBV2 and TRBJ2-2; TRBD1 matches at 12 bases. The CDR3 contains 16 residues. With V trimmed by 6 bases and J by 5 bases, 7 bases remained unmatched. Germline V CDR1 and CDR2: SNHLY, FYNNEI. CDR3 nucleotide sequence: TGTGCCAGCAGCGGGACAGGGGGCAGGAGTACCGGGGAGCTGTTTTTT. This gives the protein CASSGTGGRSTGELFF.

This clone was seen once. J is TRBJ1-2 and V is TRBV7-9; 9 nucleotides align to TRBD1. The CDR3 loop spans 14 amino acids. V was pared by 2 bases and J by 6 bases, with 4 bases of the junction left unmatched. Per germline, CDR1 SEHNR and CDR2 FQNEAQ (reference sequence). CDR3 coding DNA: TGTGCCAGCAGCTTATCACAGGGGGCGAATGGCTACACCTTC. Its protein is CASSLSQGANGYTF.

V and J are TRBV10-3 and TRBJ2-7, with no clear D. Trimming cost V 3 bases and J 3 bases, with 12 bases left between them. The germline CDR1 and CDR2 sequences are ENHRY and SYGVKD. The CDR3 is 14 amino acids. The CDR3 DNA sequence: TGTGCCATCAGTGAACTACCCGACGGCTACGAGCAGTACTTC. The encoded protein is CAISELPDGYEQYF.

The V call is TRBV5-8, the J call TRBJ1-5, with 11 bases identical to TRBD1. From germline, CDR1 is SGHTS and CDR2 YDEGEE. The CDR3 runs 18 residues. Losses at the gene ends were 4 bases for V and 8 bases for J; bases not matched to a gene: 17. CDR3 region: CASSPPQDRGRRGKPQHF. CDR3 nucleotides: TGTGCCAGCAGCCCCCCCCAGGACAGGGGGCGTCGTGGTAAGCCCCAGCATTTT.

The chain is built from TRBV29-1 and TRBJ2-2; D ambiguous. There are 13 residues in the CDR3. Trimming stripped 4 bases from V and 6 bases from J, with 12 bases between. Germline CDR1 and CDR2: SQVTM and ANQGSEA. The DNA of the CDR3 is TGCAGCGTTGCCCCAAGCAGCGCCGGGGAGCTGTTTTTT. This gives the protein CSVAPSSAGELFF.

The rearrangement links TRBV28 to TRBJ1-6; tentative D call: TRBD1 (6 bases). Looked up from germline, CDR1 is MDHEN and CDR2 is SYDVKM. The CDR3 length is 14 residues. Deletions cut 1 base from V and 7 bases from J, with 8 bases between. DNA for the CDR3: TGTGCCAGCAGTTTATTTCAGGGGAATTCACCCCTCCACTTT. It is translated as CASSLFQGNSPLHF.

V usage is TRBV7-9 and J usage is TRBJ2-5; no clear D. The CDR3 runs to 15 residues. Trimming took off 1 base at V and 1 base at J, with 10 bases between the two ends. The germline V gene encodes CDR1 SEHNR and CDR2 FQNEAQ (reference sequence). The chain's CDR3 is CASSLGRRGQETQYF. CDR3 DNA: TGTGCCAGCAGCTTAGGTCGGAGAGGCCAAGAGACCCAGTACTTC.

V is TRBV5-6 and J is TRBJ2-7; TRBD1 aligns across 7 bases. CDR3 size: 12 residues. V was clipped by 5 bases and J by 5 bases; unmatched bases: 4. Germline lookup yields CDR1 SGHDT and CDR2 YYEEEE. The CDR3 DNA reads TGTGCCAGCAGTTACACAGGGGACGAGCAGTACTTC. Protein sequence: CASSYTGDEQYF.

V and J are TRBV11-3 and TRBJ2-2, with 12 bases aligning to TRBD2. V was clipped by 2 bases and J by 6 bases; unmatched bases: 1. The V gene's germline CDR1 is SGHNT and CDR2 YENEEA. The CDR3 extends over 15 amino acids. The CDR3 DNA sequence: TGTGCCAGCAGCTTACTAGCGGGGGGGGCCGGGGAGCTGTTTTTT. It encodes CASSLLAGGAGELFF.

This chain joins TRBV7-2 and TRBJ1-3; 8 bases are shared with TRBD1. Trimming took 5 bases from V and 4 from J; bases not matched to a gene: 16. Germline-derived CDR1 and CDR2 are SGHTA and FQGNSA. The length of the CDR3 is 18 residues. The CDR3 DNA reads TGTGCCAGCAGCCCCCTGGGGGGACAGGTCCCGCCAGGAAACACCATATATTTT. Encoded protein: CASSPLGGQVPPGNTIYF.

V is TRBV27 and J is TRBJ2-5; tentatively, D is TRBD1 (6 bases). This CDR3 contains 15 residues. Germline V CDR1 and CDR2: MNHEY, SMNVEV (reference sequence). V gave up 3 bases and J gave up 4 bases, with 15 bases separating them. The CDR3 DNA reads as TGTGCCAGCAGTTTCTTGCCTACAGGGTTAGAGACCCAGTACTTC. Translation gives CASSFLPTGLETQYF.

In regard to this clone: Other DNA sequences in the same sample also yield this CDR3. The J gene is TRBJ1-4, the V gene TRBV4-2; 9 bases agree with TRBD1. J lost 0 bases, V lost 1 base, and 12 bases had no gene match. The CDR3 runs 20 residues. Germline V gene data show CDR1 as LGHNA and CDR2 as YNFKEQ. The CDR3 DNA reads TGTGCCAGCAGCCAAGTCGGAGGGACAGGGAGGTTCGCAACTAATGAAAAACTGTTTTTT. This codes for CASSQVGGTGRFATNEKLFF.

The CDR3 DNA follows: TGTGCCAGCAGCCCCCTGGGACTAGCGGGGAGCTCCTACAATGAGCAGTTCTTC. It yields the protein CASSPLGLAGSSYNEQFF. The V gene is TRBV7-2, the J gene TRBJ2-1, with TRBD2 matching 13 bases. V shed 5 bases, J shed 0 bases, and the junction held 7 bases outside the gene matches. Germline V gives CDR1 SGHTA, CDR2 FQGNSA. There are 18 residues in the CDR3.

This clone was detected only once. The CDR3 nucleotides are TGTGCCAGCAGCTTAGCCACAGGGGACCTCTATGGCTACACCTTC. Its protein is CASSLATGDLYGYTF. The chain carries TRBV7-2 and TRBJ1-2; 7 bases match TRBD1. The germline V gene has CDR1 SGHTA and CDR2 FQGNSA. The V segment lost 0 bases and the J segment 4 bases; nucleotides outside the gene matches: 5. The CDR3 sequence is 15 residues long.

J is TRBJ2-7 and V is TRBV28, with 10 nucleotides matching TRBD1. Germline trimming cut 5 bases from V and 2 bases from J; bases unmatched to any gene: 6. The length of the CDR3 is 15 residues. Germline values: CDR1 MDHEN, CDR2 SYDVKM. CDR3 residues: CASSLPGTGAYEQYF. DNA of the CDR3: TGTGCCAGCAGTCTCCCCGGGACAGGGGCCTACGAGCAGTACTTC. Full variable domain (outside the CDR3, taken from reference TRBV28 and TRBJ2-7): DVKVTQSSRYLVKRTGEKVFLECVQDMDHENMFWYRQDPGLGLRLIYFSYDVKMKEKGDIPEGYSVSREKKERFSLILESASTNQTSMYLCASSLPGTGAYEQYFGPGTRLTVT.

The rearrangement links TRBV30 to TRBJ2-3; TRBD1 is a possible D gene (5 bases). This CDR3 is 14 amino acids long. Germline-derived CDR1 and CDR2 are GTSNPN and SVGIG (reference sequence). Trimming removed 4 bases from V and 0 bases from J, with 11 bases in between. The CDR3 loop reads CAWMRQGSTDTQYF. The DNA of the CDR3 is TGTGCCTGGATGCGGCAGGGCAGCACAGATACGCAGTATTTT.

The rearrangement uses TRBV4-1 and TRBJ2-7; 8 nucleotides align to TRBD2. Unmatched junction bases numbered 6, after V lost 1 base and J lost 4 bases. CDR3 size: 15 residues. Germline values: CDR1 MGHRA, CDR2 YSYEKL. The CDR3 here is CASSQGPGRVYEQYF. The CDR3 region has the DNA TGCGCCAGCAGCCAAGGCCCCGGGAGGGTTTACGAGCAGTACTTC.